This T cell receptor (beta chain) was found in a study of regulatory T cells in long-lasting Graves disease. This clonotype was seen a few times. What it binds is unknown. Arm-PCR of CDR3 regions and iRepertoire HTBI primers were used to build TCR beta libraries. Original processing notes: The samples included around 64 TRBV and some 15 TRBJ segments. TCRdb itself ran the multiplex PCR reads through MiXCR, one entry per CDR3 protein. The V and J calls follow TCRdb's processing rather than the paper's. The sample shows 550,000 to 650,000 distinct CDR3 sequences, about 16% of them seen only once. CDR1 and CDR2 (germline): MDHEN, SYDVKM. V gave up 2 bases and J gave up 6 bases, with 5 bases separating them. This CDR3 has 12 residues. Points from the study as a whole: There were preferences for TRBV28, TRBJ1-2 and TRBJ2-5 in persistent disease.

Time point noted: newly diagnosed GD, antithyroid drugs for less than 3 months. Isolated PBMC RNA provided the starting material for the TCR library. This sample was shared with a second study, whose subject was T cells in Graves' hyperthyroidism and ophthalmopathy. This second study notes: HTBI primers were employed in a first-round RT-PCR of the TCR CDR3. Through a model of 13 V-J features, ophthalmopathy was separated from stable hyperthyroidism.

The TCR was taken from a man in his late teens or twenties with Graves disease. The sequencing here drew on peripheral blood mononuclear cells (PBMCs), taken at new diagnosis, from a patient treated with antithyroid drugs. The J gene is TRBJ2-1, the V gene TRBV28; no definite D call. CDR3 sequence reads: CASSLSPNEQFF. CDR3 DNA sequence: TGTGCCAGCAGTTTAAGCCCCAATGAGCAGTTCTTC. The entire variable domain, with the rest obtained from reference TRBV28 and TRBJ2-1, is as follows: DVKVTQSSRYLVKRTGEKVFLECVQDMDHENMFWYRQDPGLGLRLIYFSYDVKMKEKGDIPEGYSVSREKKERFSLILESASTNQTSMYLCASSLSPNEQFFGPGTRLTVL.